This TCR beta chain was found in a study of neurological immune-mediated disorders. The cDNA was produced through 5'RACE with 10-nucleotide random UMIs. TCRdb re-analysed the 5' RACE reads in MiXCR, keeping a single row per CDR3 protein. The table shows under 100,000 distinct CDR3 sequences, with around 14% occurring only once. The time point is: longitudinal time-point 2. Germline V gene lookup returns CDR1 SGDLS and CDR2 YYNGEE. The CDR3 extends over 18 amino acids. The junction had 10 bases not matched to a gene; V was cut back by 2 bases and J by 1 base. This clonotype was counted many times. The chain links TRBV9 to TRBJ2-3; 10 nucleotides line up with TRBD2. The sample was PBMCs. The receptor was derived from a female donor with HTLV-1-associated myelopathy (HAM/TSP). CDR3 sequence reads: CASSVTTSGLRRTDTQYF. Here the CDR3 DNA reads TGTGCCAGCAGCGTCACGACTAGCGGGCTTCGGCGCACAGATACGCAGTATTTT.